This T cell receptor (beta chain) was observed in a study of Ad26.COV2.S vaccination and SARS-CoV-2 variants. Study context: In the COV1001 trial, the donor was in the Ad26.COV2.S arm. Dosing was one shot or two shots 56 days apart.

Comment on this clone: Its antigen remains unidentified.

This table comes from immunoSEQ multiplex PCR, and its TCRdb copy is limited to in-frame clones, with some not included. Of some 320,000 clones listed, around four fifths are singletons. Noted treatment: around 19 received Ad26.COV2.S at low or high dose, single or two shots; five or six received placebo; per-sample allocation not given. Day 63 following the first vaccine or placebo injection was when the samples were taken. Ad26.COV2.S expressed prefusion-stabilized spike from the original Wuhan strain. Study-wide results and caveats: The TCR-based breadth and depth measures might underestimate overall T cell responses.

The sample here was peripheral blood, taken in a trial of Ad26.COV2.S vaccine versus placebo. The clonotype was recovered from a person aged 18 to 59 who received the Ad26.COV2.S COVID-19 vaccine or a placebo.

CDR3 bases: TGTGCCAGCAGCTTTAGGAACACTGAAGCTTTCTTT. Amino acids: CASSFRNTEAFF. The chain carries TRBV5-6 and TRBJ1-1, with D unclear. Trimming pared 2 bases from V and 1 base from J, leaving 3 bases between. The CDR3 consists of 12 residues. Per germline, CDR1 SGHDT and CDR2 YYEEEE.